The clone carrying this TCR beta chain was observed a few times. Its specificity is unknown. RNA transcripts yielded amplified TCR beta CDR3 regions. RT-PCR in the first round (using the HTBI primer set) targeted the TCR CDR3. TCRdb re-derived calls from the multiplex PCR reads in MiXCR, one entry per CDR3 protein. The table records roughly 130,000 distinct CDR3 sequences, 22% of them present only once. Trimming took off 3 bases at V and 5 bases at J, with 10 bases between the two ends. The CDR3 runs 12 residues. Germline V lookup: CDR1 GTSNPN, CDR2 SVGIG (reference sequence). The data were obtained in a study of T cells in Graves' hyperthyroidism and ophthalmopathy. Whole-study findings and limits: Separating ophthalmopathy from stable hyperthyroidism was achieved by a 13 V-J model. Most thyroid clonotypes that were expanded above 0.001 also turned up in blood.

This chain connects TRBV30 to TRBJ1-2; D call uncertain. The sample taken for sequencing was blood. This TCR came from a woman in her 50s with Graves' hyperthyroidism that later progressed to Graves' ophthalmopathy. The CDR3 sequence: CAWRGSWYGYTF. CDR3 DNA: TGTGCCTGGAGAGGCAGTTGGTATGGCTACACCTTC. Filled out from reference TRBV30 and TRBJ1-2, the complete variable domain reads SQTIHQWPATLVQPVGSPLSLECTVEGTSNPNLYWYRQAAGRGLQLLFYSVGIGQISSEVPQNLSASRPQDRQFILSSKKLLLSDSGFYLCAWRGSWYGYTFGSGTRLTVV.